This T cell receptor (beta chain) was recovered during a study of T-cell memory formation after mild COVID-19 (dated by TCRdb to the early 2020s). A note on the overall study: TCR sequence clusters from the two donors were largely donor specific. In two donors, T-cell clones that expanded and contracted after mild COVID-19 were followed by sequencing TCRalpha and TCRbeta repertoires longitudinally. The cohort was made up of two young adult volunteers, one female and one male, who were previously healthy.

Sequenced on an Illumina NovaSeq 6000. Using 5'RACE with constant-segment primers, TCRalpha and TCRbeta cDNA libraries were constructed, with sample barcodes and unique molecular identifiers added in the process. Trizol reagent was used to extract RNA from every sample. Libraries were amplified in two PCR steps, with a second sample barcode and Illumina TruSeq adapters added in the second step. The libraries were sequenced on an Illumina NovaSeq using 2 x 150 bp paired-end reads. Turning to the authors' computational methods: Demultiplexing of reads and collapsing into UMI-guided consensus sequences were performed with migec v1.2.7. Using mixcr v2.1.11, the UMI consensuses were aligned to TRA and TRB V and J templates and assembled into clonotypes. A clonotype was counted as expanded or contracted only if both edgeR and NoisET called the change significant, with noise models trained on biological replicates. For edgeR calls, the thresholds were a false discovery rate-adjusted p below 0.01 and a log2 fold-change of 1. As an exploratory analysis of dynamics, max-normalized trajectories of the 1000 most abundant clonotypes were examined by PCA with hierarchical clustering. Separately sequenced CD4+ and CD8+ repertoires were used to assign a CD4 or CD8 phenotype to each responding clone. TCRdb reworked the public reads: Q25 trimming with fastp, MiXCR clone assembly, productive beta chains retained. Each CDR3 protein gets just one entry, which takes the most common genes and DNA from the rows behind it. The V and J calls come from TCRdb's annotation, not from the publication. The sample contains around 200,000 distinct CDR3 sequences, about a sixth of them found a single time. The ten largest clones capture just over 2% of the sample.

Ends trimmed: V by 6 bases, J by 5 bases; bases unmatched to a gene: 6. CDR1 and CDR2 were assigned from the germline V gene as MNHEY and SVGEGT. The CDR3 goes from the cysteine to the phenylalanine over 13 residues. Only CDR3 DNA is held: 39 bases, read in frame from base 1. With respect to this clonotype: Its antigen has not been determined. Within one base of it there is no much larger clone, and no base qualities were kept.

Study-wide findings and limitations: From day 15 to 85, contracting clones showed balanced CD4/CD8 phenotypes, whereas a second wave of clones that expanded from day 15 to 37 leaned towards CD4+. Some responding clones were detected in pre-infection memory, suggesting pre-existing cross-reactive memory T cells joined the SARS-CoV-2 response. The study included only two mild cases, and larger cohorts that include severe cases with pre-infection samples were judged to be necessary. Contracting CD4+ clones turned up mainly in the CM and EM memory subsets, whereas EMRA was where CD8+ clones were enriched. SARS-CoV-2 specificity of the second-wave clones peaking on day 37 was not confirmed.

PBMCs were isolated by Ficoll-Paque density gradient centrifugation. Sequenced material: PBMCs or a T cell subset sorted from them (not recorded which). This receptor was obtained from an adult woman who had mild COVID-19 (a few samples of this study predate the infection). The sample titles of this study are shuffled in the database, so cell type and time point are left out; the donor was told from shared clones. The chain was built from TRBV6-2 or TRBV6-3 and TRBJ1-2, and 7 junction bases match TRBD1. The CDR3 reads as follows: CASRTGQTYGYTF. At the DNA level, the sequence is TGTGCCAGCAGAACGGGACAGACTTATGGCTACACCTTC.